The 31 T cell receptor beta chains below were found in one sample sequenced in a study of T-cell reconstitution after alpha-beta-depleted transplantation in children. Unique molecular identifiers featured in how the TCRbeta library was prepared. From the PCR reads, TCRdb called clonotypes with MiXCR, one entry per CDR3 protein. The sample yields a few hundred thousand distinct CDR3 sequences, 27% seen once. The input for sequencing was PBMCs, taken before TCRalphabeta/CD19-depleted stem cell transplant. The origin of the receptors is a boy under two years old with Wiskott-Aldrich syndrome, due to receive a stem cell transplant.

The sample holds a few counts of this clonotype. In nucleotides, the CDR3 is TGCGCCAGCAGCTTGGCCCCCCGGGCTAGCGGGCAAGAGACCCAGTACTTC. Its translation: CASSLAPRASGQETQYF. This chain uses TRBV5-1 with TRBJ2-5; 8 bases line up with TRBD2. The CDR3 contains 17 residues. Germline V gene data show CDR1 as SGHRS and CDR2 as YFSETQ. Losses at the gene ends were 0 bases for V and 2 bases for J; bases not matched to a gene: 9.

This clonotype was detected ten times or more. The V gene is TRBV5-1, the J gene TRBJ2-7; D gene ambiguous. The CDR3 spans 13 residues. Germline values: CDR1 SGHRS, CDR2 YFSETQ. V gave up 0 bases and J gave up 3 bases, with 7 bases separating them. The CDR3 sequence: CASSLGPIYEQYF. The CDR3, as DNA: TGCGCCAGCAGCTTGGGCCCGATCTACGAGCAGTACTTC.

The gene calls are TRBV4-2 and TRBJ2-2; TRBD1 might be the D (6 bases). CDR1 and CDR2 from the germline V gene are LGHNA and YNFKEQ. The CDR3 covers 19 residues. Between the trimmed V and J ends, which lost 0 bases and 4 bases, there was a span of 21 bases. The CDR3 loop reads CASSQDLVHTGPSTGELFF. CDR3 coding DNA: TGTGCCAGCAGCCAAGATTTGGTTCACACAGGGCCTAGCACCGGGGAGCTGTTTTTT.

This clonotype was seen a handful of times. The chain carries TRBV10-3 and TRBJ2-5; D uncertain. V shed 4 bases and J shed 2 bases, with 11 bases lying between them. Germline CDR1 and CDR2: ENHRY and SYGVKD. This CDR3 comprises 14 residues. CDR3: CAISGWAEQETQYF. CDR3 DNA: TGTGCCATCAGTGGATGGGCTGAACAAGAGACCCAGTACTTC.

The chain joins TRBV24-1 to TRBJ2-1; 10 nucleotides match TRBD1. Losses at the gene ends were 9 bases for V and 3 bases for J; bases not matched to a gene: 1. CDR1 and CDR2 (germline): KGHDR, SFDVKD. The CDR3 extends over 13 amino acids. CDR3 sequence: CATGTGDYNEQFF. DNA of the CDR3: TGTGCCACCGGGACAGGGGACTACAATGAGCAGTTCTTC.

This clonotype has just a few counts. This chain links TRBV12-3 or TRBV12-4 with TRBJ2-1, with D possibly matching TRBD2 (5 bases). The CDR3 sequence is 14 residues long. V lost 3 bases and J 9 bases, leaving 15 bases between the germline ends. The CDR3 spells CASSLGSERSEQFF. CDR3 bases: TGTGCCAGCAGTTTGGGTAGCGAGAGGAGTGAGCAGTTCTTC.

The J gene is TRBJ2-1, the V gene TRBV11-3, with 11 positions matching TRBD2. The V gene's germline CDR1 is SGHNT and CDR2 YENEEA. This CDR3 contains 15 residues. The trim removed 8 bases at V and 7 bases at J, leaving 10 bases unmatched. CDR3 residues: CASSQLAGVGNEQFF. CDR3 sequence (DNA): TGTGCCAGCTCCCAACTAGCGGGAGTGGGGAATGAGCAGTTCTTC.

This clonotype occurred a few times. V is TRBV12-3 or TRBV12-4 and J is TRBJ2-5; 9 bases align to TRBD2. This CDR3 is 15 amino acids long. V lost 8 bases to trimming and J lost 1 base; unmatched junction nucleotides: 8. This chain's CDR3 is CASRPGLAGQETQYF. The DNA for the CDR3 is TGTGCCAGCCGACCGGGACTAGCCGGCCAAGAGACCCAGTACTTC.

In its sample, this clonotype was seen a few times. The chain combines TRBV6-1 with TRBJ2-7; 9 bases agree with TRBD1. The germline V gene has CDR1 MNHNS and CDR2 SASEGT. J lost 5 bases, V lost 0 bases, and 8 bases had no gene match. The CDR3 has 16 amino acids. The CDR3 region has the DNA TGTGCCAGCAGTGAAGCACCGGGGACAGGGCTCAACGAGCAGTACTTC. It encodes CASSEAPGTGLNEQYF.

CDR3 DNA: TGTGCCAGCAGCCGACTAGCGGGAGTTACAGATACGCAGTATTTT. Translating it yields CASSRLAGVTDTQYF. The chain couples TRBV28 to TRBJ2-3; 12 bases are a match to TRBD2. Germline V gives CDR1 MDHEN, CDR2 SYDVKM. The CDR3 is 15 amino acids. The ends lost 6 bases at V and 3 bases at J; junction bases unmatched: 4. The whole variable domain, remainder taken from reference TRBV28 and TRBJ2-3, is DVKVTQSSRYLVKRTGEKVFLECVQDMDHENMFWYRQDPGLGLRLIYFSYDVKMKEKGDIPEGYSVSREKKERFSLILESASTNQTSMYLCASSRLAGVTDTQYFGPGTRLTVL.

This chain uses TRBV4-1 with TRBJ2-7; no clear D gene. CDR3 length: 15 residues. V shed 5 bases and J shed 3 bases, with 17 bases lying between them. CDR1 and CDR2 from the germline V gene are MGHRA and YSYEKL. The CDR3 sequence is CASSWTPHYNYEQYF. For the CDR3, the DNA is TGCGCCAGCAGCTGGACCCCACATTACAACTACGAGCAGTACTTC.

The chain joins TRBV5-1 to TRBJ2-1; unclear D gene. V lost 1 base and J lost 7, with 12 bases in between. Germline assignment: CDR1 SGHRS and CDR2 YFSETQ. The CDR3 covers 14 residues. In DNA, the CDR3 is TGCGCCAGCAGCTTGACGGCCGGCAAAAATGAGCAGTTCTTC. Its translation: CASSLTAGKNEQFF.

The rearrangement uses TRBV9 and TRBJ2-1; tentatively, D is TRBD1 (5 bases). This CDR3 comprises 14 residues. The V gene lost 0 bases and the J gene lost 8 bases, with 12 bases spanning the gap. From germline, CDR1 is SGDLS and CDR2 YYNGEE. The CDR3, as DNA: TGTGCCAGCAGCGTAGGTGACAGTCGGGATGAGCAGTTCTTC. It translates to CASSVGDSRDEQFF.

The chain carries TRBV20-1 and TRBJ1-4; D gene unclear. V lost 3 bases, J lost 5 bases, and 13 bases lay in between. Germline CDR1 is DFQATT and CDR2 is SNEGSKA (reference sequence). CDR3 size: 14 residues. DNA of the CDR3: TGCAGTGCTAGCGGACCGACTTTCAATGAAAAACTGTTTTTT. This encodes CSASGPTFNEKLFF.

This clonotype has a single count. The V call is TRBV5-1, the J call TRBJ1-1, with 7 nucleotides matching TRBD1. Germline-derived CDR1 and CDR2 are SGHRS and YFSETQ. V lost 4 bases to trimming and J lost 0 bases; unmatched junction nucleotides: 6. The length of the CDR3 is 15 residues. CDR3 protein: CASSRPGQMNTEAFF. The CDR3 nucleotides read TGCGCCAGCAGCCGCCCGGGACAGATGAACACTGAAGCTTTCTTT. Using reference TRBV5-1 and TRBJ1-1 for the parts outside the CDR3, the full variable domain is KAGVTQTPRYLIKTRGQQVTLSCSPISGHRSVSWYQQTPGQGLQFLFEYFSETQRNKGNFPGRFSGRQFSNSRSEMNVSTLELGDSALYLCASSRPGQMNTEAFFGQGTRLTVV.

The chain carries TRBV5-1 and TRBJ2-1, with unresolved D. CDR3 size: 11 residues. V dropped 3 bases and J dropped 12 bases, with 10 bases sitting between them. Germline V gene sequence: CDR1 SGHRS, CDR2 YFSETQ. The CDR3 DNA reads TGCGCCAGCAGCTGGACGGGTCCGCAGTTCTTC. This translates into CASSWTGPQFF.

This rearrangement joins TRBV29-1 to TRBJ2-1; 9 bases line up with TRBD2. Trimming at V came to 7 bases and at J to 8 bases, leaving 9 bases not matched to a gene. The germline V gene has CDR1 SQVTM and CDR2 ANQGSEA. This CDR3 is 13 amino acids long. CDR3 in DNA: TGCAGCGCCCCTCGGGTAGCGGGAGATGAGCAGTTCTTC. It specifies CSAPRVAGDEQFF.

This clonotype appeared many times. The V gene is TRBV18, the J gene TRBJ2-7; D is ambiguous. Trimming left V 2 bases short and J 2 bases short, with 4 bases between. Germline CDR1 reads KGHSH; CDR2 reads LQKENI. This CDR3 contains 12 residues. CDR3: CASSPETYEQYF. The CDR3 nucleotides read TGTGCCAGCTCACCAGAGACCTACGAGCAGTACTTC.

This clonotype was seen more than once but under ten times. This sequence joins TRBV20-1 and TRBJ1-4; D gene ambiguous. This CDR3 spans 14 amino acids. The ends were cut back, 7 bases at V and 0 bases at J, with 12 bases in the middle. CDR1 DFQATT and CDR2 SNEGSKA come from the germline V gene (reference sequence). The CDR3 region is CSVGRLATNEKLFF. DNA for the CDR3: TGCAGTGTGGGTCGTCTTGCAACTAATGAAAAACTGTTTTTT.

This clonotype was seen only a few times. The J gene is TRBJ1-4, the V gene TRBV7-2; D gene ambiguous. Trimming stripped 5 bases from V and 1 base from J, with 8 bases between. Germline lookup yields CDR1 SGHTA and CDR2 FQGNSA. This CDR3 comprises 14 residues. For the CDR3, the DNA is TGTGCCAGCAGCCAGGAGGGAACTAATGAAAAACTGTTTTTT. Translation gives CASSQEGTNEKLFF.

The V gene is TRBV5-1, the J gene TRBJ2-2; possibly TRBD2 for D (6 bases). The CDR3 is made up of 18 amino acids. V was trimmed by 4 bases and J by 1 base, leaving 20 bases between them. Germline CDR1 is SGHRS and CDR2 is YFSETQ. In nucleotides, the CDR3 is TGCGCCAGCAGCCTCCCGCGGGGCGGGTCTTTGAACACCGGGGAGCTGTTTTTT. Its protein is CASSLPRGGSLNTGELFF.

The chain uses TRBV5-1 and TRBJ2-2; possibly TRBD2 for D (6 bases). This CDR3 region has 15 residues. CDR1 and CDR2 (germline): SGHRS, YFSETQ. With 4 bases removed from V and 5 bases from J, the gap between germline ends came to 15 bases. CDR3 amino acids: CASSARGGLTGELFF. The CDR3 nucleotides are TGCGCCAGCAGCGCCCGTGGGGGACTGACCGGGGAGCTGTTTTTT.

The CDR3 loop reads CSAQTGMDQPQHF. The CDR3, as DNA: TGCAGTGCTCAGACAGGGATGGATCAGCCCCAGCATTTT. This rearrangement joins TRBV20-1 to TRBJ1-5; 7 nucleotides agree with TRBD1. This CDR3 region has 13 residues. Trimming took 5 bases from V and 5 from J; bases not matched to a gene: 6. In germline, CDR1 is DFQATT, CDR2 SNEGSKA (reference sequence).

V is TRBV10-3 and J is TRBJ1-2; a weak D match, TRBD1 (5 bases). Trimming stripped 7 bases from V and 0 bases from J, with 12 bases between. The CDR3 loop spans 14 amino acids. Germline V lookup: CDR1 ENHRY, CDR2 SYGVKD. Here the CDR3 reads CAITRGRSNYGYTF. CDR3 sequence (DNA): TGTGCCATCACAAGGGGAAGATCTAACTATGGCTACACCTTC.

The rearrangement uses TRBV29-1 and TRBJ2-7; 13 nucleotides agree with TRBD2. Germline trimming cut 5 bases from V and 8 bases from J; bases unmatched to any gene: 6. Germline V CDR1 and CDR2: SQVTM, ANQGSEA. The CDR3 sequence is 13 residues long. CDR3 sequence: CSVRGLAGSKQYF. The CDR3 DNA sequence: TGCAGCGTTCGGGGACTAGCGGGAAGTAAGCAGTACTTC.

The rearrangement links TRBV6-1 to TRBJ2-4, with 7 bases identical to TRBD2. The CDR3 length is 19 residues. V shed 0 bases and J 0 bases; nucleotides not matched to a gene: 11. Germline V gene sequence: CDR1 MNHNS, CDR2 SASEGT. In DNA, the CDR3 is TGTGCCAGCAGTGAAGCGGGAGGGTTTGGCAAATTAGCCAAAAACATTCAGTACTTC. Its protein is CASSEAGGFGKLAKNIQYF.

The rearrangement uses TRBV12-3 or TRBV12-4 and TRBJ1-4, with 7 bases identical to TRBD1. V lost 6 bases to trimming and J lost 6 bases; unmatched junction nucleotides: 7. This CDR3 region has 14 residues. CDR3 in DNA: TGTGCCAGCAGGGCCGGGACAGTCTATGAAAAACTGTTTTTT. It specifies CASRAGTVYEKLFF.

This clonotype was seen a few times. A junction boundary mismatches the germline segment, possibly from a read error. The chain carries TRBV20-1 and TRBJ2-7, with 10 bases aligning to TRBD2. Per germline, CDR1 DFQATT and CDR2 SNEGSKA (reference sequence). The CDR3 sequence is 13 residues long. CDR3 region: CSPRASGRGEQYF. The CDR3 DNA reads as TGTTCCCCCCGGGCTAGCGGGAGAGGTGAGCAGTACTTC.

In this sample, this clonotype turned up a few times. The rearrangement links TRBV20-1 to TRBJ1-1; the D gene is possibly TRBD1 (5 bases). V was clipped by 6 bases and J by 2 bases, with 13 bases between them. The CDR3 covers 13 residues. Germline V lookup: CDR1 DFQATT, CDR2 SNEGSKA (reference sequence). The CDR3 nucleotides read TGCAGTGCCCCGGGGGGATTTAACACTGAAGCTTTCTTT. Residues: CSAPGGFNTEAFF.

This clonotype was seen more than once but under ten times. The chain combines TRBV25-1 with TRBJ2-1; D is ambiguous. Germline V gene sequence: CDR1 MGHDK, CDR2 SYGVNS. V shed 6 bases and J shed 9 bases, with 12 bases lying between them. This CDR3 has 12 residues. The CDR3 DNA reads TGTGCCAGCAGCCCTCTTATGAGTGAGCAGTTCTTC. Amino acid sequence: CASSPLMSEQFF.

A few counts support this clonotype. The J gene is TRBJ2-2, the V gene TRBV24-1, with D perhaps matching TRBD2 (6 bases). The CDR3 spans 16 residues. Germline V gene lookup returns CDR1 KGHDR and CDR2 SFDVKD. V was clipped by 3 bases and J by 5 bases, with 15 bases between them. The CDR3 sequence is CATSDKGGPGTGELFF. DNA of the CDR3: TGTGCCACCAGTGATAAAGGAGGGCCGGGGACCGGGGAGCTGTTTTTT.